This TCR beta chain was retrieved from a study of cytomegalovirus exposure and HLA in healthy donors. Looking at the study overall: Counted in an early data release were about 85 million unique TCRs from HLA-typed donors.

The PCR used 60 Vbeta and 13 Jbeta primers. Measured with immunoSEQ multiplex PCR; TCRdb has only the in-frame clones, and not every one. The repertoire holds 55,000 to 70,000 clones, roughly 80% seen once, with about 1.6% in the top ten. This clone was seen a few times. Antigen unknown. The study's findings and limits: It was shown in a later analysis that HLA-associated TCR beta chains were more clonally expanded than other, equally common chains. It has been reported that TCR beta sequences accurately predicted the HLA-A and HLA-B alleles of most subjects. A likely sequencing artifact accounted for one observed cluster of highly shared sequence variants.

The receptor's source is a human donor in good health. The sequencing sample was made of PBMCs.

CDR3 loop: CASSYGGSTDTQYF. The DNA for the CDR3 is TGTGCCAGCAGTTACGGCGGGAGCACAGATACGCAGTATTTT. The chain combines TRBV6-5 with TRBJ2-3, with a tentative D call TRBD2 (5 bases). Trimming removed 2 bases from V and 0 bases from J, with 6 bases in between. Germline values: CDR1 MNHEY, CDR2 SVGAGI. The CDR3 is 14 amino acids.